The 27 T cell receptor beta chains given below trace back to one sample, sequenced in a study of T cell repertoires in cytomegalovirus infection. A single record per CDR3 protein comes from TCRdb applying MiXCR to the reads. Of some 200,000 distinct CDR3 sequences listed, roughly 19% are singletons. Sequenced: PBMCs. These receptor sequences come from a human donor in good health (CMV status not recorded). Some clones in this sample may be carry-over from other donors' samples.

This clonotype has a count of ten or more. The chain carries TRBV12-3 or TRBV12-4 and TRBJ1-4, with a tentative D call TRBD1 (5 bases). V was pared by 5 bases and J by 2 bases, with 12 bases between. The CDR3 has 15 residues. The CDR3 sequence: CASSPRDGTNEKLFF. The CDR3, as DNA: TGTGCCAGCAGTCCCCGGGACGGCACTAATGAAAAACTGTTTTTT.

This clonotype was seen repeatedly, ten times or more. The rearrangement links TRBV6-5 to TRBJ2-1; 8 nucleotides agree with TRBD2. The V gene end was trimmed by 8 bases and the J gene end by 2 bases; junction bases not matched to a gene: 11. The CDR3 spans 16 residues. Per germline, CDR1 MNHEY and CDR2 SVGAGI. This CDR3 reads CASLPGGAGAYNEQFF. CDR3 coding DNA: TGTGCCAGCCTCCCAGGAGGAGCGGGAGCCTACAATGAGCAGTTCTTC.

The chain has TRBV12-3 or TRBV12-4 and TRBJ1-1; 7 nucleotides align to TRBD1. Trimming removed 6 bases from V and 1 base from J; junction bases left unmatched: 8. This CDR3 is 15 amino acids long. DNA of the CDR3: TGTGCCAGCAGCAAATTCGGGACAGAGAACACTGAAGCTTTCTTT. It translates to CASSKFGTENTEAFF.

This chain links TRBV27 with TRBJ1-2, with 7 bases identical to TRBD1. Trimming cost V 4 bases and J 7 bases; bases outside gene matches: 6. The CDR3 has 13 amino acids. Per the germline V gene, CDR1 is MNHEY and CDR2 is SMNVEV (reference sequence). CDR3 DNA: TGTGCCAGCAGTTCGACAGGGTACGGTGGCTACACCTTC. Its translation is CASSSTGYGGYTF.

This clonotype showed up many times. This sequence joins TRBV6-5 and TRBJ2-3; 11 bases line up with TRBD2. The CDR3 spans 16 residues. The germline V gene encodes CDR1 MNHEY and CDR2 SVGAGI. V lost 4 bases and J lost 6; bases outside the gene matches: 9. DNA for the CDR3: TGTGCCAGCAGTTCTCTAGCGGGAGGCCCCTTGGATACGCAGTATTTT. It encodes CASSSLAGGPLDTQYF.

The chain has TRBV28 and TRBJ2-1; 9 bases are a match to TRBD2. The germline CDR1 and CDR2 sequences are MDHEN and SYDVKM. The CDR3 covers 15 residues. The V and J ends lost 6 bases and 5 bases, in that order; junction bases with no gene match: 8. CDR3: CASRSGASGDNEQFF. CDR3 coding DNA: TGTGCCAGCAGGTCCGGGGCTAGCGGGGACAATGAGCAGTTCTTC.

This clonotype came up a few times. J is TRBJ2-3 and V is TRBV7-8; TRBD1 matches at 7 bases. CDR3 length: 16 residues. Germline values: CDR1 SGHVS, CDR2 FQNEAQ. The V segment lost 3 bases and the J segment 0 bases; nucleotides outside the gene matches: 6. This CDR3 is CASSFTTGASTDTQYF. CDR3 sequence (DNA): TGTGCCAGCAGCTTCACTACAGGGGCCAGCACAGATACGCAGTATTTT.

This clonotype has more than one count but fewer than ten. This chain links TRBV19 with TRBJ1-3; D is unresolved. The V end was cut by 8 bases, the J end by 3 bases, with 11 bases between. There are 13 residues in the CDR3. The germline V gene has CDR1 LNHDA and CDR2 SQIVND (reference sequence). For the CDR3, the DNA is TGTGCCAGTGGACCGGGGAATGGAAACACCATATATTTT. Amino acid sequence: CASGPGNGNTIYF.

A few counts support this clonotype. V and J are TRBV6-1 and TRBJ2-5, with a tentative D call TRBD1 (6 bases). The length of the CDR3 is 15 residues. CDR1 and CDR2 from the germline V gene are MNHNS and SASEGT. V gave up 3 bases and J gave up 5 bases, with 16 bases separating them. The DNA of the CDR3 is TGTGCCAGCAGTGACCCACAGGGTAGAAGGGAGACCCAGTACTTC. This translates into CASSDPQGRRETQYF.

This clonotype was counted ten times or more. This sequence joins TRBV18 and TRBJ1-5; 8 nucleotides align to TRBD1. The junction had 3 bases not matched to a gene; V was cut back by 4 bases and J by 4 bases. The germline V gene encodes CDR1 KGHSH and CDR2 LQKENI. The CDR3 runs to 14 residues. In nucleotides, the CDR3 is TGTGCCAGCTCACTCGGACAGGGTAATCAGCCCCAGCATTTT. This codes for CASSLGQGNQPQHF.

The sample holds a few counts of this clonotype. This sequence joins TRBV12-3 or TRBV12-4 and TRBJ1-4, with unresolved D. Trimming pared 6 bases from V and 4 bases from J, leaving 6 bases between. The CDR3 spans 12 residues. The CDR3 sequence: CASRGINEKLFF. The CDR3 nucleotides are TGTGCCAGCAGAGGGATTAATGAAAAACTGTTTTTT.

The rearrangement uses TRBV18 and TRBJ1-2, with TRBD1 matching 7 bases. CDR1 and CDR2 (germline): KGHSH, LQKENI. V was clipped by 0 bases and J by 6 bases; unmatched bases: 13. This CDR3 has 17 residues. The CDR3 nucleotides read TGTGCCAGCTCACCACCGGGGGAGGGGGCTTTGAAGAATGGCTACACCTTC. Amino acid sequence: CASSPPGEGALKNGYTF.

In its sample, this clonotype was seen a few times. The chain uses TRBV7-4 and TRBJ2-1; no definite D call. The CDR3 runs 13 residues. Trimming took 8 bases from V and 8 from J, leaving 16 bases between them. Germline CDR1 and CDR2: SGHVT and SQSDAQ. The CDR3 here is CASHGGERDEQFF. The CDR3 DNA is TGTGCCAGCCACGGCGGAGAACGGGATGAGCAGTTCTTC.

This clonotype was counted many times. V gene TRBV7-2 combines with J gene TRBJ2-5; no reliable D call. Trimming stripped 1 base from V and 2 bases from J, with 5 bases between. This CDR3 is 13 amino acids long. The germline gives CDR1 SGHTA, CDR2 FQGNSA. The CDR3 DNA is TGTGCCAGCAGCTTAGGCAGACAAGAGACCCAGTACTTC. It encodes CASSLGRQETQYF.

The chain combines TRBV18 with TRBJ2-2; 11 nucleotides line up with TRBD1. With 3 bases clipped from V and 7 bases from J, the junction kept 7 bases outside the gene matches. The V gene's germline CDR1 is KGHSH and CDR2 LQKENI. The CDR3 covers 16 residues. Here the CDR3 DNA reads TGTGCCAGCTCACCCCCAGGACAGGGGGCGAACGGGGAGCTGTTTTTT. This sequence encodes CASSPPGQGANGELFF. Combining the CDR3 with reference TRBV18 and TRBJ2-2 gives the whole variable domain NAGVMQNPRHLVRRRGQEARLRCSPMKGHSHVYWYRQLPEEGLKFMVYLQKENIIDESGMPKERFSAEFPKEGPSILRIQQVVRGDSAAYFCASSPPGQGANGELFFGEGSRLTVL.

This clonotype was seen many times. The chain joins TRBV7-2 to TRBJ2-1; D possibly corresponds to TRBD2 (6 bases). Trimming took off 4 bases at V and 3 bases at J, with 22 bases between the two ends. The CDR3 is made up of 18 amino acids. Per the germline V gene, CDR1 is SGHTA and CDR2 is FQGNSA. The CDR3 region is CASSWVKRLVAIYNEQFF. The CDR3 nucleotides read TGTGCCAGCAGCTGGGTAAAGAGACTAGTCGCTATCTACAATGAGCAGTTCTTC.

The chain joins TRBV19 to TRBJ1-6; no clear D. The V gene lost 4 bases and the J gene lost 7 bases, with 26 bases spanning the gap. CDR1 is LNHDA and CDR2 is SQIVND in the germline V gene (reference sequence). This CDR3 contains 19 residues. CDR3 residues: CASSTYATPQLPENSPLHF. The CDR3 DNA reads as TGTGCCAGTAGTACCTACGCGACTCCGCAACTCCCGGAGAATTCACCCCTCCACTTT.

In its sample, this clonotype was seen a few times. The chain has TRBV6-6 and TRBJ2-3, with TRBD1 matching 9 bases. The CDR3 runs 17 residues. Germline V lookup: CDR1 MNHNY, CDR2 SVGAGI (reference sequence). The ends lost 7 bases at V and 0 bases at J; junction bases unmatched: 11. CDR3 sequence reads: CASTPVTGGRSTDTQYF. DNA of the CDR3: TGTGCCAGCACCCCGGTTACAGGGGGCCGAAGCACAGATACGCAGTATTTT.

The chain has TRBV29-1 and TRBJ1-5; TRBD1 might be the D (5 bases). Trimming pared 0 bases from V and 9 bases from J, leaving 18 bases between. In germline, CDR1 is SQVTM, CDR2 ANQGSEA. The CDR3 totals 15 residues. CDR3 loop: CSVEDSQGLGGPQHF. CDR3 sequence (DNA): TGCAGCGTTGAAGATAGTCAAGGCTTGGGGGGGCCCCAGCATTTT.

Concerning this clonotype: A much more abundant neighbour one base away suggests this may be a read error. The chain couples TRBV7-2 to TRBJ1-5; no definite D call. Germline V gene lookup returns CDR1 SGHTA and CDR2 FQGNSA. V lost 1 base to trimming and J lost 7 bases, with 8 bases between them. This CDR3 region has 13 residues. The CDR3 sequence is CASSLVVGQPQHF. The CDR3 coding sequence is TGTGCCAGCAGCTTAGTAGTGGGACAGCCCCAGCATTTT.

This clonotype came up a few times. CDR3 amino acids: CASGFAGLAANEQFF. The CDR3 DNA is TGTGCTAGTGGTTTTGCCGGACTAGCGGCGAATGAGCAGTTCTTC. The chain carries TRBV12-5 and TRBJ2-1; TRBD2 matches 10 bases. V gave up 3 bases and J gave up 7 bases; unmatched junction bases: 6. Per the germline V gene, CDR1 is LGHNT and CDR2 is FRNRAP. The CDR3 runs 15 residues.

The chain is built from TRBV27 and TRBJ2-7, with a possible D match to TRBD2 (5 bases). The V and J ends lost 5 bases and 2 bases respectively, with 22 bases between them. Germline values: CDR1 MNHEY, CDR2 SMNVEV (reference sequence). The CDR3 is made up of 17 amino acids. CDR3 DNA: TGTGCCAGCAGTCCCTCCTCCAGTCGGGATTTGACCTACGAGCAGTACTTC. This sequence encodes CASSPSSSRDLTYEQYF.

This clonotype was recorded many times. This chain connects TRBV7-8 to TRBJ2-1, with 12 nucleotides matching TRBD2. Germline V gene lookup returns CDR1 SGHVS and CDR2 FQNEAQ. The CDR3 sequence is 16 residues long. Trimming removed 5 bases from V and 10 bases from J; junction bases left unmatched: 12. Here the CDR3 DNA reads TGTGCCAGCAGCGGGAGTTTAGGACTAGCGGGGAGAGAGCAGTTCTTC. This gives the protein CASSGSLGLAGREQFF. Full variable domain (outside the CDR3, taken from reference TRBV7-8 and TRBJ2-1): GAGVSQSPRYKVAKRGQDVALRCDPISGHVSLFWYQQALGQGPEFLTYFQNEAQLDKSGLPSDRFFAERPEGSVSTLKIQRTQQEDSAVYLCASSGSLGLAGREQFFGPGTRLTVL.

V gene TRBV4-1 combines with J gene TRBJ1-5; maybe TRBD1 (5 bases). CDR1 is MGHRA, CDR2 YSYEKL, per germline. The CDR3 consists of 17 residues. Trimming removed 4 bases from V and 4 bases from J, with 20 bases in between. This CDR3 is CASSLLVPPGGNQPQHF. CDR3 bases: TGCGCCAGCAGCCTCTTAGTCCCCCCGGGGGGAAATCAGCCCCAGCATTTT.

Ten or more counts support this clonotype. This chain uses TRBV6-1 with TRBJ2-7; no clear D gene. The CDR3 spans 17 residues. The V and J ends lost 3 bases and 3 bases respectively, with 21 bases between them. The germline V gene has CDR1 MNHNS and CDR2 SASEGT. Here the CDR3 reads CASSDPTLEAFYYEQYF. The CDR3 DNA follows: TGTGCCAGCAGTGATCCGACTCTCGAGGCCTTTTACTACGAGCAGTACTTC.

On this clonotype itself: A read error may account for a junction end that differs from germline. The rearrangement joins TRBV19 to TRBJ1-1; tentatively, D is TRBD1 (5 bases). The CDR3 has 13 amino acids. Germline assignment: CDR1 LNHDA and CDR2 SQIVND (reference sequence). The CDR3 protein is CASSSRVSTEAFF. The CDR3 region has the DNA TGTGCCAGTAGTTCCAGGGTAAGCACTGAAGCTTTTTTT. Drawing the rest from reference TRBV19 and TRBJ1-1, the complete variable domain is DGGITQSPKYLFRKEGQNVTLSCEQNLNHDAMYWYRQDPGQGLRLIYYSQIVNDFQKGDIAEGYSVSREKKESFPLTVTSAQKNPTAFYLCASSSRVSTEAFFGQGTRLTVV.

The chain is built from TRBV28 and TRBJ2-5, with 12 nucleotides matching TRBD2. CDR1 is MDHEN and CDR2 is SYDVKM in the germline V gene. Trimming removed 5 bases from V and 5 bases from J; junction bases left unmatched: 9. This CDR3 spans 16 amino acids. The CDR3 DNA follows: TGTGCCAGCAGTAAGAGCCTCGGGACTAGCGGGGAGACCCAGTACTTC. Translated: CASSKSLGTSGETQYF. The full variable domain, completed using reference TRBV28 and TRBJ2-5, is DVKVTQSSRYLVKRTGEKVFLECVQDMDHENMFWYRQDPGLGLRLIYFSYDVKMKEKGDIPEGYSVSREKKERFSLILESASTNQTSMYLCASSKSLGTSGETQYFGPGTRLLVL.